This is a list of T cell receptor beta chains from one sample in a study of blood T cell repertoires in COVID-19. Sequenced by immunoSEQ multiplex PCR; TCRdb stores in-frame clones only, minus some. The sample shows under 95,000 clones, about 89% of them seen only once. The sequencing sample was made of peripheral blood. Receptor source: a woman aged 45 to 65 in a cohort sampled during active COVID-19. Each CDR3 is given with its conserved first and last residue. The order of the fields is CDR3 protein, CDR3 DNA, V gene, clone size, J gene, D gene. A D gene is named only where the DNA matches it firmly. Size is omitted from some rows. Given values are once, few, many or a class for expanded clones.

cdr3_aa: CASSSGVLNEQFF
cdr3_nt: TGTGCCAGCAGCTCGGGGGTTCTCAATGAGCAGTTCTTC
v_call: TRBV27
clone_size: -
j_call: TRBJ2-1
d_call: -

cdr3_aa: CASSKRQGAQPQHF
cdr3_nt: TGTGCCAGCTCTAAACGACAGGGGGCTCAGCCCCAGCATTTT
v_call: TRBV6-5
clone_size: -
j_call: TRBJ1-5
d_call: TRBD1

cdr3_aa: CASSEGRNTEAFF
cdr3_nt: TGTGCCAGCAGTGAAGGTAGGAACACTGAAGCTTTCTTT
v_call: TRBV6-1
clone_size: -
j_call: TRBJ1-1
d_call: -

cdr3_aa: CASRQGWDQETQYF
cdr3_nt: TGTGCCAGCAGACAGGGTTGGGACCAAGAGACCCAGTACTTC
v_call: TRBV6-5
clone_size: -
j_call: TRBJ2-5
d_call: -

cdr3_aa: CASSYHPRGLSTDTQYF
cdr3_nt: TGTGCCAGCAGCTACCATCCCCGGGGGTTGAGCACAGATACGCAGTATTTT
v_call: TRBV7-8
clone_size: -
j_call: TRBJ2-3
d_call: -

cdr3_aa: CASRTSSPDTQYF
cdr3_nt: TGTGCCAGTAGGACTAGCTCGCCAGATACGCAGTATTTT
v_call: TRBV2
clone_size: -
j_call: TRBJ2-3
d_call: TRBD2

cdr3_aa: CASSLDGQVALGEKLFF
cdr3_nt: TGCGCCAGCAGCTTGGACGGACAGGTCGCGCTAGGTGAAAAACTGTTTTTT
v_call: TRBV5-1
clone_size: -
j_call: TRBJ1-4
d_call: TRBD1

cdr3_aa: CASSYRTSYPETQYF
cdr3_nt: TGTGCCAGCAGTTACCGGACATCATATCCGGAGACCCAGTACTTC
v_call: TRBV6-6
clone_size: -
j_call: TRBJ2-5
d_call: -

cdr3_aa: CASSSGGASNEKLFF
cdr3_nt: TGTGCCAGCAGCTCGGGGGGGGCGTCTAATGAAAAACTGTTTTTT
v_call: TRBV5-4
clone_size: -
j_call: TRBJ1-4
d_call: -

cdr3_aa: CASSYGVTRPLEQYF
cdr3_nt: TGTGCCAGCAGCTATGGTGTGACTAGACCTCTCGAGCAGTACTTC
v_call: TRBV5-8
clone_size: -
j_call: TRBJ2-7
d_call: -

cdr3_aa: CATSGVSGSGVSSYEQYF
cdr3_nt: TGTGCCACCAGTGGGGTAAGCGGGAGCGGAGTCAGCTCCTACGAGCAGTACTTC
v_call: TRBV24-1
clone_size: once
j_call: TRBJ2-7
d_call: TRBD2

cdr3_aa: CASSLTGGSNQPQHF
cdr3_nt: TGTGCCAGCAGCCTCACAGGGGGCAGCAATCAGCCCCAGCATTTT
v_call: TRBV7-9
clone_size: -
j_call: TRBJ1-5
d_call: TRBD1

cdr3_aa: CASSGTEYNSPLHF
cdr3_nt: TGTGCCAGCAGCGGGACAGAGTATAATTCACCCCTCCACTTT
v_call: TRBV5-6
clone_size: -
j_call: TRBJ1-6
d_call: TRBD1

cdr3_aa: CASSLALGTGSIYSPLHF
cdr3_nt: TGCGCCAGCAGCTTGGCTTTGGGGACAGGATCGATTTACTCACCCCTCCACTTT
v_call: TRBV5-1
clone_size: -
j_call: TRBJ1-6
d_call: TRBD1

cdr3_aa: CASMGRGEQFF
cdr3_nt: TGCGCCAGCATGGGGAGGGGTGAGCAGTTCTTC
v_call: TRBV10-2
clone_size: few
j_call: TRBJ2-1
d_call: TRBD2

cdr3_aa: CASRRMGGNEKLFF
cdr3_nt: TGCGCCAGCCGCCGGATGGGGGGGAATGAAAAACTGTTTTTT
v_call: TRBV5-1
clone_size: -
j_call: TRBJ1-4
d_call: -

cdr3_aa: CASSQGLAGLDEQFF
cdr3_nt: TGCGCCAGCAGCCAAGGACTAGCGGGGCTTGATGAGCAGTTCTTC
v_call: TRBV4-1
clone_size: -
j_call: TRBJ2-1
d_call: TRBD2

cdr3_aa: CASSPPVTGAQETQYF
cdr3_nt: TGTGCCAGCTCACCACCGGTTACAGGAGCTCAAGAGACCCAGTACTTC
v_call: TRBV18
clone_size: -
j_call: TRBJ2-5
d_call: -

cdr3_aa: CASSLLAGDEQYF
cdr3_nt: TGTGCCAGCAGTTTATTGGCAGGGGACGAGCAGTACTTC
v_call: TRBV27
clone_size: -
j_call: TRBJ2-7
d_call: -

cdr3_aa: CASSRSGQGAWETQYF
cdr3_nt: TGTGCCAGCAGCCGAAGTGGGCAGGGGGCCTGGGAGACCCAGTACTTC
v_call: TRBV11-3
clone_size: few
j_call: TRBJ2-5
d_call: TRBD1

cdr3_aa: CASSPSLALSQTQYF
cdr3_nt: TGTGCCAGCAGCCCATCCTTAGCTCTTAGCCAGACCCAGTACTTC
v_call: TRBV5-5
clone_size: -
j_call: TRBJ2-5
d_call: -

cdr3_aa: CASSLAIGSYEQYF
cdr3_nt: TGTGCCAGCAGCTTAGCGATCGGGAGTTACGAGCAGTACTTC
v_call: TRBV7-2
clone_size: -
j_call: TRBJ2-7
d_call: -

cdr3_aa: CASSLLANTGELFF
cdr3_nt: TGTGCCAGCAGCTTACTAGCGAACACCGGGGAGCTGTTTTTT
v_call: TRBV11-2
clone_size: -
j_call: TRBJ2-2
d_call: -

cdr3_aa: CASSMRRLRTGANVLTF
cdr3_nt: TGTGCCAGTAGTATGCGGCGACTAAGAACTGGGGCCAACGTCCTGACTTTC
v_call: TRBV19
clone_size: -
j_call: TRBJ2-6
d_call: -

cdr3_aa: CAIRGTSGWEEQFF
cdr3_nt: TGTGCCATAAGAGGGACTAGCGGGTGGGAGGAGCAGTTCTTC
v_call: TRBV28
clone_size: -
j_call: TRBJ2-1
d_call: TRBD2

cdr3_aa: CASGDGGVWAKNIQYF
cdr3_nt: TGTGCCAGTGGGGACGGGGGGGTCTGGGCCAAAAACATTCAGTACTTC
v_call: TRBV19
clone_size: -
j_call: TRBJ2-4
d_call: TRBD2

cdr3_aa: CASTEGGQGLHQPQHF
cdr3_nt: TGTGCCAGCACCGAAGGGGGACAGGGGCTTCATCAGCCCCAGCATTTT
v_call: TRBV28
clone_size: -
j_call: TRBJ1-5
d_call: TRBD1

cdr3_aa: CASSLELAGNTDTQYF
cdr3_nt: TGCGCCAGCAGCTTGGAATTAGCGGGAAACACAGATACGCAGTATTTT
v_call: TRBV5-1
clone_size: -
j_call: TRBJ2-3
d_call: TRBD2

cdr3_aa: CATSRDLSGTGGPRETQYF
cdr3_nt: TGTGCCACCAGCAGAGATTTGTCCGGGACAGGGGGTCCTCGAGAGACCCAGTACTTC
v_call: TRBV15
clone_size: -
j_call: TRBJ2-5
d_call: TRBD1

cdr3_aa: CASSLLSGVSNQPQHF
cdr3_nt: TGTGCCAGCAGTTTATTATCAGGGGTCAGCAATCAGCCCCAGCATTTT
v_call: TRBV27
clone_size: -
j_call: TRBJ1-5
d_call: -

cdr3_aa: CASSYLSSGSSNEQFF
cdr3_nt: TGTGCCAGCAGTTATCTCTCTAGCGGGAGTAGCAATGAGCAGTTCTTC
v_call: TRBV6-5
clone_size: -
j_call: TRBJ2-1
d_call: TRBD2

cdr3_aa: CASSLPGIVGYTF
cdr3_nt: TGTGCCAGCAGCTTACCGGGGATTGTTGGCTACACCTTC
v_call: TRBV7-9
clone_size: -
j_call: TRBJ1-2
d_call: -

cdr3_aa: CASSLPEGDTQYF
cdr3_nt: TGCGCCAGCAGCTTGCCCGAGGGAGATACGCAGTATTTT
v_call: TRBV5-1
clone_size: -
j_call: TRBJ2-3
d_call: -

cdr3_aa: CASSIGAGVSTEAFF
cdr3_nt: TGTGCCAGTAGTATAGGAGCAGGGGTAAGCACTGAAGCTTTCTTT
v_call: TRBV19
clone_size: -
j_call: TRBJ1-1
d_call: -

cdr3_aa: CASSVAAGAQETQYF
cdr3_nt: TGTGCCAGCAGCGTAGCTGCAGGGGCACAAGAGACCCAGTACTTC
v_call: TRBV9
clone_size: -
j_call: TRBJ2-5
d_call: -

cdr3_aa: CASRLAGQETQYF
cdr3_nt: TGTGCCAGCAGACTAGCGGGGCAAGAGACCCAGTACTTC
v_call: TRBV6-5
clone_size: -
j_call: TRBJ2-5
d_call: TRBD2

cdr3_aa: CAWKSRTSTDTQYF
cdr3_nt: TGTGCCTGGAAGAGCAGGACTAGCACCGATACGCAGTATTTT
v_call: TRBV30
clone_size: -
j_call: TRBJ2-3
d_call: TRBD2

cdr3_aa: CASSTPGMETQYF
cdr3_nt: TGTGCCAGCAGTACCCCGGGAATGGAGACCCAGTACTTC
v_call: TRBV5-4
clone_size: once
j_call: TRBJ2-5
d_call: -

cdr3_aa: CASSNGRGLEANTGELFF
cdr3_nt: TGTGCCAGCAGCAACGGGAGGGGACTGGAAGCGAACACCGGGGAGCTGTTTTTT
v_call: TRBV7-3
clone_size: -
j_call: TRBJ2-2
d_call: TRBD2

cdr3_aa: CASSVELAAGELFF
cdr3_nt: TGTGCCAGCAGCGTAGAATTAGCTGCCGGGGAGCTGTTTTTT
v_call: TRBV9
clone_size: few
j_call: TRBJ2-2
d_call: -

cdr3_aa: CASSLIWLDSAEQFF
cdr3_nt: TGCGCCAGCAGCTTGATTTGGCTTGATTCCGCTGAGCAGTTCTTC
v_call: TRBV5-1
clone_size: -
j_call: TRBJ2-1
d_call: -

cdr3_aa: CASSPAAGKDEKLFF
cdr3_nt: TGTGCCAGCAGTCCCGCTGCGGGGAAAGATGAAAAACTGTTTTTT
v_call: TRBV28
clone_size: few
j_call: TRBJ1-4
d_call: -

cdr3_aa: CASSEALPNQPQHF
cdr3_nt: TGTGCCAGCAGTGAAGCCCTTCCGAATCAGCCCCAGCATTTT
v_call: TRBV2
clone_size: -
j_call: TRBJ1-5
d_call: -

cdr3_aa: CASSEWDRGIEQYF
cdr3_nt: TGTGCCAGCAGTGAATGGGACAGGGGAATCGAGCAGTACTTC
v_call: TRBV6-1
clone_size: -
j_call: TRBJ2-7
d_call: TRBD1

cdr3_aa: CASSLRLTVGGNQPQHF
cdr3_nt: TGTGCCAGCAGTTTACGGTTGACGGTGGGAGGCAATCAGCCCCAGCATTTT
v_call: TRBV28
clone_size: -
j_call: TRBJ1-5
d_call: -

cdr3_aa: CAISEATSGTGANVLTF
cdr3_nt: TGTGCCATCAGTGAGGCGACTAGCGGGACTGGGGCCAACGTCCTGACTTTC
v_call: TRBV10-3
clone_size: -
j_call: TRBJ2-6
d_call: TRBD2

cdr3_aa: CASSRGLNRGNPEAFF
cdr3_nt: TGTGCCAGCAGCCGCGGCTTGAACAGGGGTAACCCTGAAGCTTTCTTT
v_call: TRBV5-4
clone_size: -
j_call: TRBJ1-1
d_call: TRBD1

cdr3_aa: CASRRDSEKLFF
cdr3_nt: TGTGCCAGCAGGCGCGACAGTGAAAAACTGTTTTTT
v_call: TRBV6-5
clone_size: -
j_call: TRBJ1-4
d_call: -

cdr3_aa: CASSRQGALAYEQYF
cdr3_nt: TGTGCCAGCAGTAGACAGGGGGCCCTAGCCTACGAGCAGTACTTC
v_call: TRBV27
clone_size: -
j_call: TRBJ2-7
d_call: TRBD1

cdr3_aa: CASSPGQGARSGELFF
cdr3_nt: TGTGCCAGCAGCCCAGGACAGGGGGCGCGAAGCGGGGAGCTGTTTTTT
v_call: TRBV11-2
clone_size: -
j_call: TRBJ2-2
d_call: TRBD1

cdr3_aa: CASSQDGRSSYNSPLHF
cdr3_nt: TGCGCCAGCAGCCAAGATGGAAGGAGCTCCTATAATTCACCCCTCCACTTT
v_call: TRBV4-1
clone_size: once
j_call: TRBJ1-6
d_call: -

cdr3_aa: CASMRGGNTGELFF
cdr3_nt: TGTGCCAGCATGCGGGGCGGGAACACCGGGGAGCTGTTTTTT
v_call: TRBV25-1
clone_size: -
j_call: TRBJ2-2
d_call: -